This TCR beta chain comes out of a study of CD8 T cells in Susac syndrome. Findings and limits, study-wide: Acknowledgment was made by the study that its TCR sequencing and HLA analysis involved a relatively small number of individuals.

On this clonotype: Its antigen is unknown.

Random-hexamer reverse transcription was applied to roughly 0.5 to 1 ug RNA. Multiplex immunoSEQ PCR targeted 54 Vbeta and 13 Jbeta TCR beta segments. MiXCR, applied by TCRdb to the immunoSEQ multiplex PCR reads, yields one record per CDR3 protein. This sample has 100,000 to 150,000 distinct CDR3 sequences, with over 85% found just once. TCR beta from blood CD8+ and CD4+ T cells was sequenced. TEMRA cells were enriched by FACS, while CD8+ and CD4+ T cells were obtained through a negative isolation that was performed magnetically. The specimen sequenced was CD4+ T cells from PBMCs. The source is a human donor in good health.

As DNA, the CDR3 is TGCGCCAGCAGCTTGTCAGGGATGAACACCGGGGAGCTGTTTTTT. Its protein is CASSLSGMNTGELFF. This rearrangement joins TRBV5-1 to TRBJ2-2; D may be TRBD1 (5 bases). V lost 1 base and J lost 1, with 8 bases in between. Germline V gives CDR1 SGHRS, CDR2 YFSETQ. The CDR3 has 15 residues.